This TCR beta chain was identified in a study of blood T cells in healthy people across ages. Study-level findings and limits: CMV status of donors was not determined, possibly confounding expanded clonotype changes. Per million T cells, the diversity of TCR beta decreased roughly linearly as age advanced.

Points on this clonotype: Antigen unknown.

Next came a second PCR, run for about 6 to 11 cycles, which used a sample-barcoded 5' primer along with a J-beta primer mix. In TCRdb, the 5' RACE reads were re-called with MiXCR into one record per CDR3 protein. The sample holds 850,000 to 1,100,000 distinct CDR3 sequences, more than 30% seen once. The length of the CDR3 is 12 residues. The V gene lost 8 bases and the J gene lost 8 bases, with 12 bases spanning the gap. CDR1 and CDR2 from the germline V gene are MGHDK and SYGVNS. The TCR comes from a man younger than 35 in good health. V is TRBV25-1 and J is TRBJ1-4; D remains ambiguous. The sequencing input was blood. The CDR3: CASHHGEEKLFF. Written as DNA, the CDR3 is TGTGCCAGCCACCACGGGGAGGAAAAACTGTTTTTT. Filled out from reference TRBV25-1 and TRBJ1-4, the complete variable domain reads EADIYQTPRYLVIGTGKKITLECSQTMGHDKMYWYQQDPGMELHLIHYSYGVNSTEKGDLSSESTVSRIRTEHFPLTLESARPSHTSQYLCASHHGEEKLFFGSGTQLSVL.